This T cell receptor beta chain was profiled in a study of T-cell memory formation after mild COVID-19. Study observations and caveats: Proof of SARS-CoV-2 specificity was absent for the second-wave clones that crested on day 37. The study found contracting CD4+ clones mainly in CM and EM and contracting CD8+ clones in EMRA.

Germline-derived CDR1 and CDR2 are SGHTA and FQGTGA. Losses at the gene ends were 4 bases for V and 5 bases for J; bases not matched to a gene: 3. CDR3 length equals 13 residues. In its sample, this clonotype was seen a few times. No antigen is known for it. Using its own MiXCR run on the 5' RACE reads, TCRdb lists one record per CDR3 protein. This repertoire shows 250,000 to 350,000 distinct CDR3 sequences, 14% found once; its top ten account for around 20%. V usage is TRBV7-3 and J usage is TRBJ2-7; 9 nucleotides match TRBD1. The TCR originated in a man aged 18 to 29 who had mild COVID-19 (a few samples of this study predate the infection). Cell type and time point are not known. The sequencing input was PBMCs or a T cell subset sorted from them (not recorded which). CDR3 amino acids: CASSSDRGHEQYV. In DNA form, the CDR3 reads TGTGCCAGCAGCTCGGACAGGGGACACGAGCAGTACGTC.